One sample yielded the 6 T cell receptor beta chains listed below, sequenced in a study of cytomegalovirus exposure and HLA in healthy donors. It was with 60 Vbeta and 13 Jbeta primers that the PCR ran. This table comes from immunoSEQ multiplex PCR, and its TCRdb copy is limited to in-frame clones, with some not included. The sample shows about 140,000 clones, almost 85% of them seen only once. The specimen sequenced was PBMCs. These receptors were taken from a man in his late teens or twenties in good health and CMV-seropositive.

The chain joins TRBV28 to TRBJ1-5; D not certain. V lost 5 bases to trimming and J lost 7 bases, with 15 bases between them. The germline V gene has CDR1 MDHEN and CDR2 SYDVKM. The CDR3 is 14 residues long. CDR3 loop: CASSPGGIYQPQHF. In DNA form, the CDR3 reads TGTGCCAGCAGTCCAGGAGGGATATACCAGCCCCAGCATTTT.

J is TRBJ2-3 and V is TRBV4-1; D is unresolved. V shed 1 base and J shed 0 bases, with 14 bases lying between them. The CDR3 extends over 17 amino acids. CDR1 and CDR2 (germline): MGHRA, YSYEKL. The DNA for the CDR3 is TGCGCCAGCAGCCAAGTAATAACAGCTTCTAGCACAGATACGCAGTATTTT. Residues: CASSQVITASSTDTQYF.

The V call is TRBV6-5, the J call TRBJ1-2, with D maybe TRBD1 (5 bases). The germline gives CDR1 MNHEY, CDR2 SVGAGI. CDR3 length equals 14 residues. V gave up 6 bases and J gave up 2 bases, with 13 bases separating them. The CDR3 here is CASRRQNLNYGYTF. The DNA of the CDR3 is TGTGCCAGCAGACGACAGAATCTCAACTATGGCTACACCTTC.

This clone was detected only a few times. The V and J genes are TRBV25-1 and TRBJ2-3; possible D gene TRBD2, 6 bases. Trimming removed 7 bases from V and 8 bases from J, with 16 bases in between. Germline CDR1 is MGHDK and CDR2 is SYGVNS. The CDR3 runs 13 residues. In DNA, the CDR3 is TGTGCCAGCACTCCCCCTAGGGGAGGTACGCAGTATTTT. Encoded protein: CASTPPRGGTQYF.

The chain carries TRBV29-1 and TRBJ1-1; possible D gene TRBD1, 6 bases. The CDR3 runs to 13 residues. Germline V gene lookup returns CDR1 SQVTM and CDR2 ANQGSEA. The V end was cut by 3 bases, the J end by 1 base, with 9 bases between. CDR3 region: CSVEGAKNTEAFF. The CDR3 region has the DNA TGCAGCGTTGAGGGGGCAAAGAACACTGAAGCTTTCTTT.

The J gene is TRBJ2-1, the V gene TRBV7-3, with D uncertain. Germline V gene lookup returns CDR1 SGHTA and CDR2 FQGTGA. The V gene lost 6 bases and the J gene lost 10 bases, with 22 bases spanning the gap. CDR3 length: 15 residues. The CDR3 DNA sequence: TGTGCCAGCAGATTCAACTCCCCGGGTCTATGCGAGCAGTTCTTC. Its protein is CASRFNSPGLCEQFF.